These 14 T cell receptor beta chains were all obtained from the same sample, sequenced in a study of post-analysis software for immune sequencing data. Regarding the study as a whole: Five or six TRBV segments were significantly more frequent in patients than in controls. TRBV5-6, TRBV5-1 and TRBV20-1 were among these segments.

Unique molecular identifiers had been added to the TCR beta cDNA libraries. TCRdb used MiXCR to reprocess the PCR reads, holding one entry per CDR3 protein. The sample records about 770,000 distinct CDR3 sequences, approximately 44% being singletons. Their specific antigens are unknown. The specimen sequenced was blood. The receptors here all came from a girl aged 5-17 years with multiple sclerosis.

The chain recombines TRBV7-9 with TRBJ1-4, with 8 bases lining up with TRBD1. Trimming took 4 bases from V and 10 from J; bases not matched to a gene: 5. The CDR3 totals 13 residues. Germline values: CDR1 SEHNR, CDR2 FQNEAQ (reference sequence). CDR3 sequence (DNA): TGTGCCAGCAGCTATCAGGGGGCTGGAAAACTGTTTTTT. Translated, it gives CASSYQGAGKLFF.

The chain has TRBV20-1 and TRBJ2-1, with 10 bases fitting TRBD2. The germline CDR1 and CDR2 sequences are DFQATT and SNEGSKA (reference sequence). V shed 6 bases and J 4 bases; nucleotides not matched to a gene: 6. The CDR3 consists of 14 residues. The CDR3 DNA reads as TGCAGTGCCGTGGGACTAGCGAGGTACAATGAGCAGTTCTTC. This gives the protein CSAVGLARYNEQFF.

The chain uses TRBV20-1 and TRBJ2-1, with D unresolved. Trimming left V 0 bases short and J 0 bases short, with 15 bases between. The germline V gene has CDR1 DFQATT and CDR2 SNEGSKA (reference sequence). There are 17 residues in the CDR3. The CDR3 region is CSARDPSSTVSYNEQFF. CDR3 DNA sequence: TGCAGTGCTAGAGACCCCTCATCAACGGTCTCCTACAATGAGCAGTTCTTC.

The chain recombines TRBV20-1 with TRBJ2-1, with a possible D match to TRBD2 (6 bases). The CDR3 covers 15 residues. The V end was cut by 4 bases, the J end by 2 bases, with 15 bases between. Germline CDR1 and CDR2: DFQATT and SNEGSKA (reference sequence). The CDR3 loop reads CSAKGGAQPYNEQFF. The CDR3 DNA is TGCAGTGCTAAGGGCGGGGCGCAGCCCTACAATGAGCAGTTCTTC.

Here the CDR3 reads CASSQSAEAFF. The CDR3 DNA is TGTGCCAGCAGCCAGAGTGCTGAAGCTTTCTTT. This chain links TRBV5-6 with TRBJ1-1; D unclear. The CDR3 loop spans 11 amino acids. V dropped 4 bases and J dropped 6 bases, with 7 bases sitting between them. CDR1 SGHDT and CDR2 YYEEEE come from the germline V gene.

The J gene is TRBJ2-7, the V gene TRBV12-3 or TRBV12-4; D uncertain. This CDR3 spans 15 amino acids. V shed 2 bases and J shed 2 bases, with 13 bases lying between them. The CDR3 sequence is CASSLKVEATYEQYF. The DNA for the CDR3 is TGTGCCAGCAGTTTAAAGGTTGAAGCTACCTACGAGCAGTACTTC.

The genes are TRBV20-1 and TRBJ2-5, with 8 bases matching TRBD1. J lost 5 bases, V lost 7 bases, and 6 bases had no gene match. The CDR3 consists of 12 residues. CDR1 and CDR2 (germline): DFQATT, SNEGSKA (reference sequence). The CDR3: CSVAGGWETQYF. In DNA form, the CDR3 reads TGCAGTGTAGCAGGGGGCTGGGAGACCCAGTACTTC.

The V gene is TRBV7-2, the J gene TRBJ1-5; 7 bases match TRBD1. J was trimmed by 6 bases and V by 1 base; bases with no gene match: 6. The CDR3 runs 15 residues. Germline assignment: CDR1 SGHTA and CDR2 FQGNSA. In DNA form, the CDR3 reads TGTGCCAGCAGCTTAGGGAGACAGGGAACTCAGCCCCAGCATTTT. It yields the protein CASSLGRQGTQPQHF.

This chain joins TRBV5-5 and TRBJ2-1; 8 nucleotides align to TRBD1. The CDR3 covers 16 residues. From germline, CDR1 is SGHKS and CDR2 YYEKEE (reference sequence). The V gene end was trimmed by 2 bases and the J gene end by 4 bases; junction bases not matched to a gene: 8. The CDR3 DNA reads TGTGCCAGCAGCTTCCCGACAGGGGAGTCTTACAATGAGCAGTTCTTC. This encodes CASSFPTGESYNEQFF. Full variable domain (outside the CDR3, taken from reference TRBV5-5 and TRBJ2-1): DAGVTQSPTHLIKTRGQQVTLRCSPISGHKSVSWYQQVLGQGPQFIFQYYEKEERGRGNFPDRFSARQFPNYSSELNVNALLLGDSALYLCASSFPTGESYNEQFFGPGTRLTVL.

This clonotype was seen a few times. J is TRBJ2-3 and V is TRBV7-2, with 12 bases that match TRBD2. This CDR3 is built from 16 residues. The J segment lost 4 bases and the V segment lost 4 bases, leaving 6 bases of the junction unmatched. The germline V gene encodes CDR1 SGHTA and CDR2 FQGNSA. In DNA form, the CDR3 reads TGTGCCAGCAGCTGGACTAGCGGGATAACCCCAGATACGCAGTATTTT. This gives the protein CASSWTSGITPDTQYF.

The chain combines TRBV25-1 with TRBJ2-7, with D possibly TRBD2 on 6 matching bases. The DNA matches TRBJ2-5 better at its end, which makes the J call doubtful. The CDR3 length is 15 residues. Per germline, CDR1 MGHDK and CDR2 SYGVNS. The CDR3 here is CASSENGAGSGTQYF. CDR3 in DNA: TGTGCCAGCAGTGAAAACGGTGCGGGGTCCGGGACCCAGTACTTC.

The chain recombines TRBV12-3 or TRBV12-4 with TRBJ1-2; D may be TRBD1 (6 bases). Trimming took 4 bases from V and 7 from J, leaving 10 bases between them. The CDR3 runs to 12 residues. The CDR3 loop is CASSSIGGGYTF. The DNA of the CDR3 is TGTGCCAGCAGTTCTATAGGGGGTGGCTACACCTTC.

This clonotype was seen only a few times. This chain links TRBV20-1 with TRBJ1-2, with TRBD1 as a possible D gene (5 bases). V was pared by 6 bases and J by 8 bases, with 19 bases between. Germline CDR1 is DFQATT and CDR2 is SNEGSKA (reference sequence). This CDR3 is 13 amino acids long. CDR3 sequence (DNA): TGCAGTGCCACAAAGGGGCAGGGCAAGGGCTACACCTTC. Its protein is CSATKGQGKGYTF.

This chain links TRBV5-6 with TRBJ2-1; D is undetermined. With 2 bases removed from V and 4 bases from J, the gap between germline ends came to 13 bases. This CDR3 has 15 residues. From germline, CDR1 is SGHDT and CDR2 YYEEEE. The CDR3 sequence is CASSFDTRGYNEQFF. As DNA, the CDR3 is TGTGCCAGCAGCTTCGACACGAGAGGATACAATGAGCAGTTCTTC.